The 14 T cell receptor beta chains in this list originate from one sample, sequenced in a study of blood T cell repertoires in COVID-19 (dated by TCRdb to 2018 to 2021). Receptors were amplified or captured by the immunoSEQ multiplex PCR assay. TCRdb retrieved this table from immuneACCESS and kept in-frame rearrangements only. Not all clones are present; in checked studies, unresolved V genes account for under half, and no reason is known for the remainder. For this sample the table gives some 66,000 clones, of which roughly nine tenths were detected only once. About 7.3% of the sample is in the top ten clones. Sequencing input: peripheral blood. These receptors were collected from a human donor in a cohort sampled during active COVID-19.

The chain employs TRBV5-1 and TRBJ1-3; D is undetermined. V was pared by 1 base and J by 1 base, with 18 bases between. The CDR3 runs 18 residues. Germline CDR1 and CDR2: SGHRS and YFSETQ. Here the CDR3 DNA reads TGCGCCAGCAGCTTGAACGGACTTCAGAGTAGGTCTGGAAACACCATATATTTT. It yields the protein CASSLNGLQSRSGNTIYF.

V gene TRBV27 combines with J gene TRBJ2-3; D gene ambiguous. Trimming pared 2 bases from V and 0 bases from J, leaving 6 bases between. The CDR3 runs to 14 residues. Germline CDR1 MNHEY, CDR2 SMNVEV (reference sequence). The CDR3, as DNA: TGTGCCAGCAGTTTAGCGTATAGCACAGATACGCAGTATTTT. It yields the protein CASSLAYSTDTQYF.

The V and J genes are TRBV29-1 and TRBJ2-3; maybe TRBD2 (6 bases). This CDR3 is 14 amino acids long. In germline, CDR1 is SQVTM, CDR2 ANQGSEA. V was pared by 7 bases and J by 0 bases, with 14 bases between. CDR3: CSAVRGGSTDTQYF. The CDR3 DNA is TGCAGCGCCGTGAGAGGAGGGAGCACAGATACGCAGTATTTT.

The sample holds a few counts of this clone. CDR3 sequence (DNA): TGTGCCAGCAGCTTAACCGACAGTTCTGGAAACACCATATATTTT. Protein product: CASSLTDSSGNTIYF. The gene calls are TRBV11-2 and TRBJ1-3; a weak D match, TRBD1 (5 bases). Germline-derived CDR1 and CDR2 are SGHAT and FQNNGV. This CDR3 is 15 amino acids long. The V end lost 2 bases, the J end lost 1 base, and 9 bases lay between the germline ends.

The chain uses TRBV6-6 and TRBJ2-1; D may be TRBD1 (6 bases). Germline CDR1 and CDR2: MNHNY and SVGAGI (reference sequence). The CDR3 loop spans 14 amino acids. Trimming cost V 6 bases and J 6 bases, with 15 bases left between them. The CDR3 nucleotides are TGTGCCAGCAGCCCCCCAACAGGGAGCAATGAGCAGTTCTTC. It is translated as CASSPPTGSNEQFF.

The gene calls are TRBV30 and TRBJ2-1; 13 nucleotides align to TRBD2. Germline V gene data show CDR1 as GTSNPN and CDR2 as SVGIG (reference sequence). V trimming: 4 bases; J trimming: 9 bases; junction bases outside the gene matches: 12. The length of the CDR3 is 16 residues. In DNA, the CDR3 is TGTGCCTGGAAGACAGGGACTAGCGGGGAAGTAGGTGAGCAGTTCTTC. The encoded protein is CAWKTGTSGEVGEQFF. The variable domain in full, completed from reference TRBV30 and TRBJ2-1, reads SQTIHQWPATLVQPVGSPLSLECTVEGTSNPNLYWYRQAAGRGLQLLFYSVGIGQISSEVPQNLSASRPQDRQFILSSKKLLLSDSGFYLCAWKTGTSGEVGEQFFGPGTRLTVL.

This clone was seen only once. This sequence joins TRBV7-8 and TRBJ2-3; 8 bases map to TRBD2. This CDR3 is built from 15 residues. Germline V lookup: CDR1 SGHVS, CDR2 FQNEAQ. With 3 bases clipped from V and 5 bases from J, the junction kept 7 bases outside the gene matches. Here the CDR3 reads CASSFYGGAKDTQYF. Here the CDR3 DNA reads TGTGCCAGCAGCTTTTACGGGGGGGCCAAAGATACGCAGTATTTT.

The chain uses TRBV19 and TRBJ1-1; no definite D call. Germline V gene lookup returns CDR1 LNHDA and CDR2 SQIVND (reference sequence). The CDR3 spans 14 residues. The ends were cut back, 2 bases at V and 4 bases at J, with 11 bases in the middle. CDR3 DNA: TGTGCCAGTAGTATAAGCCCGGCTAGCACTGAAGCTTTCTTT. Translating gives CASSISPASTEAFF.

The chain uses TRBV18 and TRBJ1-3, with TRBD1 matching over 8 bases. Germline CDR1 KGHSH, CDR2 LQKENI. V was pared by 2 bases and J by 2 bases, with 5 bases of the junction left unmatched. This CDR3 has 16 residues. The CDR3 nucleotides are TGTGCCAGCTCACCAGTGGCGACAGGGGCTGGAAACACCATATATTTT. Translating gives CASSPVATGAGNTIYF.

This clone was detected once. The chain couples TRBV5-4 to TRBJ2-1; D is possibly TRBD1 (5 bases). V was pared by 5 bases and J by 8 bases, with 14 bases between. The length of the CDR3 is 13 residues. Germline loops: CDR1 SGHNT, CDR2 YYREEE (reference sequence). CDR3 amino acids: CASRPTDMDEQFF. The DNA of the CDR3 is TGTGCCAGCAGACCTACGGACATGGATGAGCAGTTCTTC.

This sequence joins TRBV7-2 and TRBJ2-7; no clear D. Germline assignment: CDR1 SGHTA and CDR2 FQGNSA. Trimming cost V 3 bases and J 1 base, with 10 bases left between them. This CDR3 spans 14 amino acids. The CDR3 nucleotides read TGTGCCAGCAGCTTTGGCACACAATCCTACGAGCAGTACTTC. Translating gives CASSFGTQSYEQYF.

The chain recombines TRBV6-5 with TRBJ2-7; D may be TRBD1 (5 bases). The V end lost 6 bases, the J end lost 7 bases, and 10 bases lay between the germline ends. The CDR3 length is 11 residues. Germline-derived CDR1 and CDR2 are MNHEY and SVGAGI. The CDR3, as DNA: TGTGCCAGCAGGGGGCATCGAGAGCAGTACTTC. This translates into CASRGHREQYF.

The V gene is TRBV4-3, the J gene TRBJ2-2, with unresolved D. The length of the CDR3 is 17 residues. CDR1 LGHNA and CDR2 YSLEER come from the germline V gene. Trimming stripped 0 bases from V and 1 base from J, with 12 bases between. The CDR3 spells CASSQEVGHQNTGELFF. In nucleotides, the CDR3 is TGCGCCAGCAGCCAAGAAGTTGGGCACCAGAACACCGGGGAGCTGTTTTTT.

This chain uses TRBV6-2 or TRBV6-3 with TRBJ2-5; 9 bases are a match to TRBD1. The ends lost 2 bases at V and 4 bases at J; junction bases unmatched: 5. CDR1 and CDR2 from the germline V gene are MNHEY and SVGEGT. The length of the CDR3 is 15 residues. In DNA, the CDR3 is TGTGCCAGCAGTTACGGAGGGACAGGGCTAGAGACCCAGTACTTC. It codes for CASSYGGTGLETQYF.